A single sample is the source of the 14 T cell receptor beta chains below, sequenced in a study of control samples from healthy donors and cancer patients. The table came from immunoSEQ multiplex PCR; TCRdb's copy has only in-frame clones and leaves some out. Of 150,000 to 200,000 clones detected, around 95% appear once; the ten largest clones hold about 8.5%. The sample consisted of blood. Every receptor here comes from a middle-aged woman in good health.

The CDR3 coding sequence is TGTGCCAGCAGCTTAGGACTAGCGGGGGTAGATACGCAGTATTTT. It is translated as CASSLGLAGVDTQYF. The rearrangement links TRBV7-2 to TRBJ2-3, with 12 bases identical to TRBD2. The J segment lost 5 bases and the V segment lost 1 base, leaving 1 base of the junction unmatched. The germline CDR1 and CDR2 sequences are SGHTA and FQGNSA. The CDR3 length is 15 residues.

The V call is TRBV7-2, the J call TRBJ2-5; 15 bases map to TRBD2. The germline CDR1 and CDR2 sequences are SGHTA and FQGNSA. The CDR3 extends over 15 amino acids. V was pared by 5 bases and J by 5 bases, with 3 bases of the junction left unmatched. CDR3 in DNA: TGTGCCAGCAGCCGGACTAGCGGGGGGGCGGAGACCCAGTACTTC. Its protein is CASSRTSGGAETQYF.

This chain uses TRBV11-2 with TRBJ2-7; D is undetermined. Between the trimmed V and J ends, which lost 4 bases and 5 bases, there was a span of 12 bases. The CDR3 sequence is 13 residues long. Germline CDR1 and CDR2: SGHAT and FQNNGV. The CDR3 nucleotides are TGTGCCAGCAGCTCCTCACGGTCTCACGAGCAGTACTTC. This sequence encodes CASSSSRSHEQYF.

The CDR3 DNA sequence: TGTGCCAGCCCTCACAGGGGCTACACCTTC. Protein: CASPHRGYTF. This chain connects TRBV7-6 to TRBJ1-2; weak D call: TRBD1 (5 bases). The V and J ends lost 8 bases and 8 bases respectively, with 9 bases between them. The CDR3 sequence is 10 residues long. The V gene's germline CDR1 is SGHVS and CDR2 FNYEAQ.

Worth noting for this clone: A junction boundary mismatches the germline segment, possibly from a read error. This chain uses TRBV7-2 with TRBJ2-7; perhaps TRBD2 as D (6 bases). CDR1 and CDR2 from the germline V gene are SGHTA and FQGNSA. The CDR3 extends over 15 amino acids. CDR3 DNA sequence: TGTGCCAGCAGCTCCCGTGGAGGGGCCTCCGACGAGCAGTACTTC. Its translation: CASSSRGGASDEQYF. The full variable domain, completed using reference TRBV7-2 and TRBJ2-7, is GAGVSQSPSNKVTEKGKDVELRCDPISGHTALYWYRQSLGQGLEFLIYFQGNSAPDKSGLPSDRFSAERTGGSVSTLTIQRTQQEDSAVYLCASSSRGGASDEQYFGPGTRLTVT.

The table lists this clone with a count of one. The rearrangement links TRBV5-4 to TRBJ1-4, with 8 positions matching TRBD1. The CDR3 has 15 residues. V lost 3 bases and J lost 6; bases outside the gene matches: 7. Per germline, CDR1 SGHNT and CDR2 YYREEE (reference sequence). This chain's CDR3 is CASSSDRGSDEKLFF. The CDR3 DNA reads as TGTGCCAGCAGCTCTGACAGGGGCAGCGATGAAAAACTGTTTTTT.

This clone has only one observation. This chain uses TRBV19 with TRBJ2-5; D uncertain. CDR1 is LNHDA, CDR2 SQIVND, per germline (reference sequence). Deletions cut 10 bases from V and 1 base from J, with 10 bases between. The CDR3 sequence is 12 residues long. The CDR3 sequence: CATASRQETQYF. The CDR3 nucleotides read TGTGCCACTGCCTCCCGCCAAGAGACCCAGTACTTC.

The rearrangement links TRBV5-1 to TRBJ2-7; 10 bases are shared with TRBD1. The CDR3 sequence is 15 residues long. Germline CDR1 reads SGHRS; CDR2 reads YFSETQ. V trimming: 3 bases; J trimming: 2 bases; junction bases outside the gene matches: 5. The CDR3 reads CASSYTGQGAYEQYF. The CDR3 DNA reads TGCGCCAGCAGCTACACAGGACAGGGGGCCTACGAGCAGTACTTC.

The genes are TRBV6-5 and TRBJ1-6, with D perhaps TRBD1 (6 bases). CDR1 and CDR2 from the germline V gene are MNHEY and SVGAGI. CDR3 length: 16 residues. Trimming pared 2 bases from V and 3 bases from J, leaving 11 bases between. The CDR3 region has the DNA TGTGCCAGCAGTTACCGCCGACAGGACTATAATTCACCCCTCCACTTT. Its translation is CASSYRRQDYNSPLHF.

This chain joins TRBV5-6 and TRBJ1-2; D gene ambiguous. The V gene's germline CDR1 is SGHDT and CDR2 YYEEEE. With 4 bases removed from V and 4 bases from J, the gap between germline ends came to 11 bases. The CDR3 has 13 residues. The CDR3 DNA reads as TGTGCCAGCAGCCCGAGGAGGGCCTATGGCTACACCTTC. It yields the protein CASSPRRAYGYTF.

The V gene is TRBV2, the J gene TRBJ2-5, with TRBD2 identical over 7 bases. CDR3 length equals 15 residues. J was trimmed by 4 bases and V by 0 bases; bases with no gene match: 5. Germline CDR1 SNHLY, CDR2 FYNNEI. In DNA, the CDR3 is TGTGCCAGCAGTGAAGCGTGGGGGGGACGAGAGACCCAGTACTTC. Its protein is CASSEAWGGRETQYF.

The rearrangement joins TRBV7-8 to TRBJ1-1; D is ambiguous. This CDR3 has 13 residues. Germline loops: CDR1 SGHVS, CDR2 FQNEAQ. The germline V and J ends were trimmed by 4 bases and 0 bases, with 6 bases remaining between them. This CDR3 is CASSSGVNTEAFF. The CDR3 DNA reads TGTGCCAGCAGCTCTGGAGTGAACACTGAAGCTTTCTTT.

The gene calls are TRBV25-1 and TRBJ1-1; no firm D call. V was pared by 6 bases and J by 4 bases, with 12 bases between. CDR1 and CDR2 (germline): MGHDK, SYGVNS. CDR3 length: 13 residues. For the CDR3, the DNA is TGTGCCAGCAGATCCGCCCTGGGCACTGAAGCTTTCTTT. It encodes CASRSALGTEAFF.

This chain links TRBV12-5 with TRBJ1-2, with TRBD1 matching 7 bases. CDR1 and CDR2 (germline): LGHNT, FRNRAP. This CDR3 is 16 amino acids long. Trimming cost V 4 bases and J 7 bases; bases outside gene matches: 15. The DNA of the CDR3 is TGTGCTAGTGGTTCCTCATTCGGGACAGCCGGTGCTGGCTACACCTTC. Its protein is CASGSSFGTAGAGYTF.